The source of this T cell receptor beta chain is a study of blood T cell repertoires in COVID-19. Produced via immunoSEQ multiplex PCR; TCRdb's table is partial and in-frame only. The sample gives approximately 200,000 clones, about nine tenths of which show up once; more than 3.5% is in the top ten. The clonotype comes from a woman younger than 45 with acute or convalescent COVID-19. Sequencing input: peripheral blood.

CDR3 DNA: TGTGCCAGCCGGGTCCCAGGGGGCAGGGGGCACTATGGCTACACCTTC. Its translation: CASRVPGGRGHYGYTF. The V and J genes are TRBV28 and TRBJ1-2; 8 bases fit TRBD1. Losses at the gene ends were 8 bases for V and 3 bases for J; bases not matched to a gene: 14. The CDR3 has 16 amino acids. Looked up from germline, CDR1 is MDHEN and CDR2 is SYDVKM.